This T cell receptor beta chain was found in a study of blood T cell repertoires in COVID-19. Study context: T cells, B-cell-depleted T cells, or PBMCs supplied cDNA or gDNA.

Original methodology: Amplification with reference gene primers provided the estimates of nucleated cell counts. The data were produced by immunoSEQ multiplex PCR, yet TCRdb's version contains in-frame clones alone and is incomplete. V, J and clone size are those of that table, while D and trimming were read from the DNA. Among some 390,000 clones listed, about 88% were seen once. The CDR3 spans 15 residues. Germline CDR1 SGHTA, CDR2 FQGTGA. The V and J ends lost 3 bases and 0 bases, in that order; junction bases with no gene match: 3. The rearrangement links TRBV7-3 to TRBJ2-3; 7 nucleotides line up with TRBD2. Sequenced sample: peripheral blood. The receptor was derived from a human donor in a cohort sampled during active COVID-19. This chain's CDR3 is CASSFTAGSTDTQYF. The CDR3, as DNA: TGTGCCAGCAGCTTTACAGCGGGGAGCACAGATACGCAGTATTTT.